One and the same sample provided the 14 T cell receptor beta chains below, sequenced in a study of beta chain features in type 1 diabetes. These TCRs' antigens remain unknown. The sequenced template was cDNA made from the entire isolated RNA. Assay used: immunoSEQ multiplex PCR; TCRdb lists only in-frame clones, some missing. The top ten hold roughly 0.11% of the sample, which has about 640,000 clones, 12% seen once. Study observations and caveats: Moderate yet significant TCRB CDR3 shortening was seen in Type 1 diabetes patients in all four CD4+ subsets.

The source material was naive CD4+ T cells from blood. The receptors come from a young man with type 1 diabetes.

The chain recombines TRBV18 with TRBJ1-6; D remains ambiguous. V gave up 1 base and J gave up 6 bases, with 10 bases separating them. The CDR3 consists of 15 residues. CDR1 is KGHSH, CDR2 LQKENI, per germline. The CDR3 DNA reads as TGTGCCAGCTCACCACTGGGGATGGGTAATTCACCCCTCCACTTT. Translating it yields CASSPLGMGNSPLHF.

This clone turned up a few times. V usage is TRBV5-1 and J usage is TRBJ2-5, with 10 bases that match TRBD2. This CDR3 has 16 amino acids. CDR1 is SGHRS, CDR2 YFSETQ, per germline. V shed 3 bases and J 0 bases; nucleotides not matched to a gene: 5. Here the CDR3 DNA reads TGCGCCAGCAGCTCCCTAGCGGGGGACTACCAAGAGACCCAGTACTTC. Its translation is CASSSLAGDYQETQYF.

This clone was counted between two and nine times. The V and J genes are TRBV19 and TRBJ2-5, with D perhaps TRBD1 or TRBD2 (5 bases each). The CDR3 runs to 13 residues. Trimming removed 4 bases at V and 1 base at J, with 7 bases between. Germline loops: CDR1 LNHDA, CDR2 SQIVND (reference sequence). Written as DNA, the CDR3 is TGTGCCAGTAGTACTGGGACCCAAGAGACCCAGTACTTC. It is translated as CASSTGTQETQYF.

This clone was counted only a few times. The chain recombines TRBV14 with TRBJ1-2; D uncertain. Germline V gene lookup returns CDR1 SGHDN and CDR2 FVKESK. This CDR3 region has 13 residues. V was cut by 0 bases and J by 3 bases, with 5 bases left in between. The CDR3 nucleotides read TGTGCCAGCAGCCAAGATCAGGACTATGGCTACACCTTC. Amino acids: CASSQDQDYGYTF.

Notes on this clone: The junction does not match germline at one end; this may be a read error. The sample has other DNA sequences that encode this CDR3 too. The CDR3 nucleotides read TGTGCTAGCAGCCCTGGACAGGGCTATGGCTACACCTTC. Amino acids: CASSPGQGYGYTF. The rearrangement joins TRBV7-9 to TRBJ1-2; 8 bases match TRBD1. The germline V gene has CDR1 SEHNR and CDR2 FQNEAQ (reference sequence). The CDR3 totals 13 residues.

This clone was seen a few times. The chain joins TRBV25-1 to TRBJ2-2, with 7 bases lining up with TRBD1. J lost 6 bases, V lost 1 base, and 5 bases had no gene match. Germline CDR1 is MGHDK and CDR2 is SYGVNS. The CDR3 spans 15 residues. In DNA, the CDR3 is TGTGCCAGCAGTGAATTGGGGACAGAGGCCGGGGAGCTGTTTTTT. It codes for CASSELGTEAGELFF. The complete variable domain, with remaining parts taken from reference TRBV25-1 and TRBJ2-2, reads EADIYQTPRYLVIGTGKKITLECSQTMGHDKMYWYQQDPGMELHLIHYSYGVNSTEKGDLSSESTVSRIRTEHFPLTLESARPSHTSQYLCASSELGTEAGELFFGEGSRLTVL.

This clone turned up a few times. The chain has TRBV14 and TRBJ1-6, with TRBD1 matching 7 bases. The CDR3 covers 17 residues. The J segment lost 2 bases and the V segment lost 0 bases, leaving 4 bases of the junction unmatched. Looked up from germline, CDR1 is SGHDN and CDR2 is FVKESK. In DNA form, the CDR3 reads TGTGCCAGCAGCCAAGATCAGGGGGAGGCCTATAATTCACCCCTCCACTTT. Protein product: CASSQDQGEAYNSPLHF.

This clone was observed a handful of times. The chain carries TRBV20-1 and TRBJ2-1; D gene ambiguous. The CDR3 is 11 amino acids. The V end lost 0 bases, the J end lost 10 bases, and 7 bases lay between the germline ends. Germline assignment: CDR1 DFQATT and CDR2 SNEGSKA (reference sequence). This CDR3 is CSARDLMEQFF. CDR3 DNA sequence: TGCAGTGCTAGAGATTTGATGGAGCAGTTCTTC.

The rearrangement joins TRBV5-1 to TRBJ1-2; D is perhaps TRBD1 (6 bases). Trimming cost V 1 base and J 2 bases, with 9 bases left between them. CDR1 is SGHRS and CDR2 is YFSETQ in the germline V gene. This CDR3 has 14 amino acids. This chain's CDR3 is CASSLIGQNYGYTF. CDR3 nucleotide sequence: TGCGCCAGCAGCTTGATTGGACAGAACTATGGCTACACCTTC.

This chain joins TRBV10-3 and TRBJ2-5; 7 bases map to TRBD1. The CDR3 spans 13 residues. From germline, CDR1 is ENHRY and CDR2 SYGVKD. V lost 6 bases to trimming and J lost 5 bases; unmatched junction nucleotides: 6. The CDR3 nucleotides are TGTGCCATCAGCCCGGGACAGTGGGAGACCCAGTACTTC. Translation: CAISPGQWETQYF.

This clone was detected only a few times. In DNA form, the CDR3 reads TGTGCCAGCAGCGCGCGAGGTGGGGATCAGCCCCAGCATTTT. The encoded protein is CASSARGGDQPQHF. The gene calls are TRBV7-2 and TRBJ1-5; no clear D gene. V lost 5 bases, J lost 5 bases, and 13 bases lay in between. This CDR3 is 14 amino acids long. Germline-derived CDR1 and CDR2 are SGHTA and FQGNSA.

The rearrangement uses TRBV30 and TRBJ1-5; 7 positions agree with TRBD1. The CDR3 sequence is 14 residues long. CDR1 is GTSNPN and CDR2 is SVGIG in the germline V gene (reference sequence). Trimming removed 0 bases from V and 5 bases from J; junction bases left unmatched: 4. The CDR3, as DNA: TGTGCCTGGAGTGTAAAAGGGGGCGATCAGCCCCAGCATTTT. Its protein is CAWSVKGGDQPQHF.

This clone was detected a few times. This chain joins TRBV5-4 and TRBJ2-5, with D perhaps matching TRBD1 (6 bases). Deletions cut 4 bases from V and 0 bases from J, with 13 bases between. In germline, CDR1 is SGHNT, CDR2 YYREEE (reference sequence). CDR3 length equals 15 residues. The CDR3 loop is CASSTWTEYQETQYF. The CDR3 coding sequence is TGTGCCAGCAGCACCTGGACAGAGTACCAAGAGACCCAGTACTTC.

J is TRBJ1-2 and V is TRBV6-5; the D gene is possibly TRBD1 (5 bases). The germline V gene has CDR1 MNHEY and CDR2 SVGAGI. V was pared by 6 bases and J by 8 bases, with 16 bases between. The CDR3 length is 13 residues. The CDR3 bases are TGTGCCAGCAGCTCCCGCGACAGTCGCGGCTACACCTTC. Translated, it gives CASSSRDSRGYTF.